This T cell receptor beta chain was identified during a study of T cell responses to AZD1222 COVID-19 vaccine. The overall study: Pooling covered second doses at about 4 or about 12 weeks.

The method was immunoSEQ multiplex PCR; TCRdb's version includes in-frame clones alone and lacks a portion of them. The data show 120,000 or so clones, roughly 87% seen once. The V gene's germline CDR1 is SGHTA and CDR2 FQGNSA. CDR3 length equals 13 residues. The V and J ends lost 1 base and 11 bases respectively, with 15 bases between them. The study, taken as a whole, reports: Unmutated variant regions reportedly attract nearly half of all spike-specific TCRs. The study found Spike-specific TCR breadth and depth rose after two AZD1222 doses.

Concerning this clone itself: Its specificity is not known.

The rearrangement uses TRBV7-2 and TRBJ2-7; D possibly uses TRBD1 or TRBD2 (7 bases each). This specimen was peripheral blood, taken on day 0 of AZD1222 vaccination. The TCR originated in an adult in good health. CDR3 sequence: CASSLETRGGKYF. The DNA of the CDR3 is TGTGCCAGCAGCTTAGAAACCAGGGGGGGAAAGTACTTC.